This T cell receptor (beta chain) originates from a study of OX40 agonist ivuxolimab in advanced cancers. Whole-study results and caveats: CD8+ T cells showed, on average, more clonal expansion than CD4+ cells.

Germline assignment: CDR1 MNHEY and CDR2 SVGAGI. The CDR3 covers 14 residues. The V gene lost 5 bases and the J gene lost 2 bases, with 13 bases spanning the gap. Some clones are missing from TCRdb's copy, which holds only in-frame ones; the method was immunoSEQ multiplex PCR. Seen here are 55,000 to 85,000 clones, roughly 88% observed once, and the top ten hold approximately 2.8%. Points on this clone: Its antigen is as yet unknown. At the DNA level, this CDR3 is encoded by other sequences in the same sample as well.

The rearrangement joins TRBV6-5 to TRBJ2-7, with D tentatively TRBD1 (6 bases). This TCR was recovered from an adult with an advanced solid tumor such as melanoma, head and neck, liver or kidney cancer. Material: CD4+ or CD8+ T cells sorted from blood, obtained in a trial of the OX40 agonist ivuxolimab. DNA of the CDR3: TGTGCCAGCAGTCTCGACAGGTTCCCCTACGAGCAGTACTTC. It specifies CASSLDRFPYEQYF.